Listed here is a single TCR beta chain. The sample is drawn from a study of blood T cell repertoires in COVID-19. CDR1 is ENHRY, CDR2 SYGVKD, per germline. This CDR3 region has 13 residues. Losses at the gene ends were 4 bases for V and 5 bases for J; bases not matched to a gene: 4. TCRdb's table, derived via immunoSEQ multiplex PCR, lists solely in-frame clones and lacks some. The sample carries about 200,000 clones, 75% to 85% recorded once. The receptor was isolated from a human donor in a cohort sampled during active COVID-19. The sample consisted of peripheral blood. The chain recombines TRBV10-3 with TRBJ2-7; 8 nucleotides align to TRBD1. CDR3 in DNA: TGTGCCATCAGTGGGACAGGGACAGACGAGCAGTACTTC. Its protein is CAISGTGTDEQYF.